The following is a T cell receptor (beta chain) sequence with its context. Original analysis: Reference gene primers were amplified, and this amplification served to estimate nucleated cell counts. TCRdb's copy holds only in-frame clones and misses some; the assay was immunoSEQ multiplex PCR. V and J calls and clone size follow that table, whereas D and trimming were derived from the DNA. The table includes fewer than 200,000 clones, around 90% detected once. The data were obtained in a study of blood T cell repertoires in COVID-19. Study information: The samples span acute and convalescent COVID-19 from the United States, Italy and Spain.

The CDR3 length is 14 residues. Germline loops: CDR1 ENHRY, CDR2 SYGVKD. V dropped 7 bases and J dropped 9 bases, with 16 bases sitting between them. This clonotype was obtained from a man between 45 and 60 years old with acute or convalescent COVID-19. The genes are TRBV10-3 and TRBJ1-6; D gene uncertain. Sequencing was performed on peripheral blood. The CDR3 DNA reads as TGTGCCATCACGGCGGACTCTGCTCGTTCACCCCTCCACTTT. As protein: CAITADSARSPLHF.